The source of this T cell receptor beta chain is a study of blood T cells in healthy people across ages. Study at large: Template switching recovered approximately one barcoded beta molecule for every two T cells. Broader study findings: Diversity of TCR beta correlated strongly with naive T cell percentage. Using unsorted PBMCs precluded a conclusive naive versus antigen-experienced comparison.

Worth noting for this clonotype: Its antigen is as yet unknown.

PBMCs were isolated at a quantity of at least 7 million per sample. With a J-beta primer mix and a sample-barcoded 5' primer, a second PCR ran 7 to 11 cycles. Each CDR3 protein is one row after TCRdb ran MiXCR on the 5' RACE reads. The top ten clones hold around an eighth of a sample with roughly 930,000 distinct CDR3 sequences, roughly 50% of them seen once. The V gene end was trimmed by 7 bases and the J gene end by 1 base; junction bases not matched to a gene: 5. The CDR3 sequence is 13 residues long. Germline lookup yields CDR1 SQVTM and CDR2 ANQGSEA. Sequencing was performed on blood. The clonotype comes from a man aged 30-40 years in good health. The chain combines TRBV29-1 with TRBJ2-5, with TRBD2 matching 8 bases. The CDR3 coding sequence is TGCAGCGGGAGCGGGGGCTCCCAAGAGACCCAGTACTTC. Protein product: CSGSGGSQETQYF.